A single sample gave rise to the 15 T cell receptor beta chains below, sequenced in a study of T cells in Graves' hyperthyroidism and ophthalmopathy. RNA transcripts were the template for amplifying TCR beta CDR3 regions. TCR CDR3 underwent first-round RT-PCR with the HTBI primer set. TCRdb re-called the multiplex PCR reads with MiXCR, one entry per CDR3 protein. The table lists roughly 500,000 distinct CDR3 sequences, about 15% of them singletons. Input material: blood. These receptor sequences come from a woman aged 25 to 39 with Graves' hyperthyroidism that later progressed to Graves' ophthalmopathy.

This chain uses TRBV7-9 with TRBJ1-5; TRBD1 is a possible D gene (6 bases). CDR1 and CDR2 (germline): SEHNR, FQNEAQ (reference sequence). V lost 5 bases, J lost 4 bases, and 12 bases lay in between. The CDR3 consists of 14 residues. The CDR3 nucleotides are TGTGCCAGCAGCCCGGGACAAACTAATCAGCCCCAGCATTTT. It encodes CASSPGQTNQPQHF.

This chain joins TRBV5-1 and TRBJ2-2; TRBD2 might be the D (5 bases). Deletions cut 0 bases from V and 7 bases from J, with 28 bases between. Germline lookup yields CDR1 SGHRS and CDR2 YFSETQ. CDR3 length: 20 amino acids. CDR3 sequence (DNA): TGCGCCAGCAGCTTGGCTCTCTATGGGAGCGGAGCAGGATCCGGCGGGGAGCTGTTTTTT. The encoded protein is CASSLALYGSGAGSGGELFF.

The chain links TRBV19 to TRBJ2-1; TRBD2 agrees at 8 bases. The CDR3 extends over 15 amino acids. V trimming: 5 bases; J trimming: 0 bases; junction bases outside the gene matches: 3. Germline lookup yields CDR1 LNHDA and CDR2 SQIVND (reference sequence). Here the CDR3 reads CASSREGSSYNEQFF. Written as DNA, the CDR3 is TGTGCCAGTAGTCGGGAGGGATCCTCCTACAATGAGCAGTTCTTC.

This rearrangement joins TRBV9 to TRBJ2-2, with D perhaps matching TRBD2 (5 bases). This CDR3 is built from 15 residues. Germline V gene data show CDR1 as SGDLS and CDR2 as YYNGEE. The germline V and J ends were trimmed by 4 bases and 2 bases, with 12 bases remaining between them. The CDR3 spells CASSPSGVNTGELFF. CDR3 coding DNA: TGTGCCAGCAGCCCCTCCGGGGTTAACACCGGGGAGCTGTTTTTT. The full variable domain, its missing parts supplied by reference TRBV9 and TRBJ2-2, is DSGVTQTPKHLITATGQRVTLRCSPRSGDLSVYWYQQSLDQGLQFLIQYYNGEERAKGNILERFSAQQFPDLHSELNLSSLELGDSALYFCASSPSGVNTGELFFGEGSRLTVL.

In DNA, the CDR3 is TGCAGTGCTTTCGGCGGGACAGCTACGATCAAGCCCCAGCATTTT. Amino acids: CSAFGGTATIKPQHF. This chain connects TRBV20-1 to TRBJ1-5; TRBD1 aligns across 7 bases. This CDR3 spans 15 amino acids. Germline V gene sequence: CDR1 DFQATT, CDR2 SNEGSKA (reference sequence). Losses at the gene ends were 5 bases for V and 8 bases for J; bases not matched to a gene: 15.

This clonotype was observed many times. V and J are TRBV9 and TRBJ1-2; 7 bases fit TRBD1. V shed 3 bases and J 6 bases; nucleotides not matched to a gene: 14. CDR3 length: 16 amino acids. The germline V gene has CDR1 SGDLS and CDR2 YYNGEE. Here the CDR3 reads CASSATGDTLLNGYTF. The CDR3 DNA reads as TGTGCCAGCAGCGCAACAGGGGACACCTTACTCAATGGCTACACCTTC.

This chain connects TRBV3-1 to TRBJ2-7, with 12 bases fitting TRBD2. V lost 7 bases to trimming and J lost 0 bases; unmatched junction nucleotides: 10. Per germline, CDR1 LGHDT and CDR2 YNNKEL (reference sequence). The CDR3 contains 17 residues. CDR3 residues: CASTPRTSGTSSYEQYF. In nucleotides, the CDR3 is TGTGCCAGCACCCCCCGGACTAGCGGGACGAGCTCCTACGAGCAGTACTTC.

This clonotype was observed many times. The gene calls are TRBV28 and TRBJ2-1; D uncertain. There are 16 residues in the CDR3. Germline lookup yields CDR1 MDHEN and CDR2 SYDVKM. V dropped 6 bases and J dropped 0 bases, with 15 bases sitting between them. The CDR3: CASSLGSRLSYNEQFF. The CDR3 DNA reads TGTGCCAGCAGCCTGGGGTCCAGACTCTCCTACAATGAGCAGTTCTTC.

At least ten counts were recorded for this clonotype. The chain joins TRBV7-2 to TRBJ1-1, with D maybe TRBD1 (5 bases). The CDR3 loop spans 18 amino acids. V lost 4 bases and J lost 6, with 27 bases in between. Germline V gene data show CDR1 as SGHTA and CDR2 as FQGNSA. The CDR3: CASSSRVGTGGGEAEAFF. The CDR3 nucleotides are TGTGCCAGCAGCTCGAGGGTAGGGACGGGCGGGGGGGAGGCTGAAGCTTTCTTT. The entire variable domain, with the rest obtained from reference TRBV7-2 and TRBJ1-1, is as follows: GAGVSQSPSNKVTEKGKDVELRCDPISGHTALYWYRQSLGQGLEFLIYFQGNSAPDKSGLPSDRFSAERTGGSVSTLTIQRTQQEDSAVYLCASSSRVGTGGGEAEAFFGQGTRLTVV.

This clonotype turned up a few times. With a much larger clone just one base away, this may be a read error. This rearrangement joins TRBV7-3 to TRBJ2-5, with D unresolved. The CDR3 extends over 14 amino acids. Looked up from germline, CDR1 is SGHTA and CDR2 is FQGTGA. V was pared by 6 bases and J by 3 bases, with 14 bases between. Here the CDR3 DNA reads TGTGCCAGCAGTCTCTTCGCGAGCGAAGAGACCCAGTACTTC. Translating it yields CASSLFASEETQYF.

This clonotype showed up many times. This rearrangement joins TRBV6-1 to TRBJ1-1; tentative D call: TRBD1 (6 bases). Germline assignment: CDR1 MNHNS and CDR2 SASEGT. CDR3 length: 14 amino acids. V was pared by 6 bases and J by 1 base, with 12 bases between. The CDR3 spells CASRPGGANTEAFF. In DNA, the CDR3 is TGTGCCAGCAGACCGGGGGGCGCGAACACTGAAGCTTTCTTT.

V usage is TRBV28 and J usage is TRBJ1-3, with TRBD1 as a possible D gene (6 bases). From germline, CDR1 is MDHEN and CDR2 SYDVKM. The ends were cut back, 4 bases at V and 1 base at J, with 17 bases in the middle. The CDR3 runs 17 residues. The CDR3 coding sequence is TGTGCCAGCAGTTACCCTGAGGGGGGAAGGTCTGGAAACACCATATATTTT. Translation gives CASSYPEGGRSGNTIYF.

This clonotype has only a few counts. The chain is built from TRBV25-1 and TRBJ2-7; D is possibly TRBD1 or TRBD2 (5 bases each). This CDR3 spans 16 amino acids. Germline values: CDR1 MGHDK, CDR2 SYGVNS. The V gene lost 7 bases and the J gene lost 1 base, with 20 bases spanning the gap. The CDR3 spells CASMRGTPLGSYEQYF. CDR3 DNA sequence: TGTGCCAGCATGAGAGGGACCCCCCTGGGATCCTACGAGCAGTACTTC.

This rearrangement joins TRBV12-3 or TRBV12-4 to TRBJ2-7; the D gene is possibly TRBD2 (5 bases). V shed 5 bases and J shed 2 bases, with 13 bases lying between them. The CDR3 length is 14 residues. The CDR3 here is CASSRGPLTYEQYF. The CDR3 DNA follows: TGTGCCAGCAGTAGAGGGCCCCTAACCTACGAGCAGTACTTC.

This clonotype was seen a handful of times. The V gene is TRBV20-1, the J gene TRBJ2-5; D might be TRBD2 (6 bases). Deletions cut 3 bases from V and 4 bases from J, with 6 bases between. CDR1 DFQATT and CDR2 SNEGSKA come from the germline V gene (reference sequence). The CDR3 has 11 amino acids. The CDR3 spells CSARGGETQYF. The CDR3 DNA reads as TGCAGTGCTAGGGGGGGAGAGACCCAGTACTTC.